This T cell receptor (beta chain) emerged from a study of tumor-infiltrating lymphocytes in primary liver carcinoma. Study-level background: Both sexes were represented among patients, who were 30 to 69 years old. Sample counts of productive TCRbeta reads spanned roughly 3.65 to 7.13 million; these counts were similar across tissue types. Recorded tumor stage was T1-T3 N0M0, with diameters of about 4 to 10 cm.

Unsorted bulk tissue, roughly 19-33 mg of it, served as the source for co-extraction of RNA and DNA. Per the germline V gene, CDR1 is SGHVS and CDR2 is FQNEAQ. The CDR3 runs 15 residues. The ends lost 6 bases at V and 4 bases at J; junction bases unmatched: 12. The authors made TCR beta cDNA from about 500 ng total RNA with a constant-region primer. Amplification in three nested multiplex PCR rounds with slightly modified ARM-PCR gave rise to TCR beta libraries. PCR rounds one and two used TRBV1-TRBV30 forward primers with a C-beta reverse primer for roughly 9 cycles each. MiXCR was run by TCRdb on the multiplex PCR reads, yielding one entry per CDR3 protein. Of about 120,000 distinct CDR3 sequences listed, roughly 70% are singletons. As regards this clonotype: The conserved phenylalanine or tryptophan normally closing the CDR3 is absent here, so this likely arose from a read error.

Material for sequencing was tumor-adjacent normal liver tissue. V is TRBV7-8 and J is TRBJ2-7, with 7 bases fitting TRBD1. This TCR was sampled from a woman aged 55-70 years with primary liver carcinoma and hepatitis B virus infection. The CDR3 region has the DNA TGTGCCAGCAGTTACATACAGGGGCCCAGTTACGAGCAGTACATC. It codes for CASSYIQGPSYEQYI.